A selection of T cell receptor beta chains follows, all from one sample in a study of T-cell reconstitution after alpha-beta-depleted transplantation in children. MiXCR was run by TCRdb on the PCR reads, yielding one entry per CDR3 protein. The table includes just under 550,000 distinct CDR3 sequences, about a sixth detected once. Sequenced material: PBMCs from the stem cell graft donor, taken from the stem cell graft. These receptors all come from a human donor who donated a stem cell graft to a child with acute lymphoblastic leukemia. Each CDR3 is given with its conserved first and last residue. Fields, in order: clone size, D gene, V gene, J gene, CDR3 protein, CDR3 DNA. The D gene is left open where the match is weak. Expanded clones get a size class; other rows say once, few or many, or leave the size out.

-	TRBD1	TRBV29-1	TRBJ1-5	CSVGRGDQPQHF	TGCAGCGTTGGCAGGGGGGATCAGCCCCAGCATTTT
few	TRBD1	TRBV25-1	TRBJ2-7	CASSESFFGQGEQYF	TGTGCCAGCAGTGAATCGTTTTTTGGACAGGGAGAGCAGTACTTC
-	TRBD2	TRBV20-1	TRBJ2-3	CSASGRAGLNGDTQYF	TGCAGTGCTAGCGGGAGGGCCGGTCTTAATGGGGATACGCAGTATTTT
few	-	TRBV29-1	TRBJ1-1	CSVVGLGEAFF	TGCAGCGTGGTGGGTTTGGGTGAAGCTTTCTTT
-	TRBD1	TRBV5-1	TRBJ1-1	CASSNLGQGFGTEAFF	TGCGCCAGCAGCAACCTCGGACAGGGTTTTGGCACTGAAGCTTTCTTT
-	TRBD2	TRBV11-2	TRBJ2-4	CASSLAGRGLGNIQYF	TGTGCCAGCAGCTTAGCGGGGAGGGGTTTGGGAAACATTCAGTACTTC
few	TRBD2	TRBV20-1	TRBJ2-1	CSARLAGPREQFF	TGCAGTGCTAGACTAGCGGGACCCCGTGAGCAGTTCTTC
few	-	TRBV12-3/TRBV12-4	TRBJ2-3	CASTPLGDTQYF	TGTGCCAGTACCCCCCTGGGAGATACGCAGTATTTT
-	-	TRBV12-3/TRBV12-4	TRBJ2-7	CASSLRVGTGPSYEQYF	TGTGCCAGCAGTCTCCGAGTCGGTACGGGGCCCTCCTACGAGCAGTACTTC
-	-	TRBV12-3/TRBV12-4	TRBJ2-5	CASSSLQGSETQYF	TGTGCCAGCAGTTCGCTACAGGGTTCAGAGACCCAGTACTTC
few	-	TRBV3-1	TRBJ1-2	CASSQVGRVGGYGYTF	TGTGCCAGCAGCCAAGTCGGGAGGGTCGGCGGCTATGGCTACACCTTC
-	-	TRBV18	TRBJ1-1	CASSLQGNGRTEAFF	TGTGCCAGCTCACTCCAGGGGAATGGTCGCACTGAAGCTTTCTTT
-	-	TRBV6-5	TRBJ1-6	CASSYSPGGRSPLHF	TGTGCCAGCAGTTACTCGCCGGGGGGACGCTCACCCCTCCACTTT
few	TRBD1	TRBV7-9	TRBJ1-1	CASSFGQGEAFF	TGTGCCAGCAGCTTCGGACAGGGTGAAGCTTTCTTT
few	-	TRBV5-5	TRBJ2-7	CASSFTSVSYEQYF	TGTGCCAGCAGCTTTACATCGGTCTCCTACGAGCAGTACTTC
many	TRBD1	TRBV20-1	TRBJ1-5	CSAKPDGQGSFNQPQHF	TGCAGTGCTAAACCCGACGGACAGGGCTCTTTTAATCAGCCCCAGCATTTT
-	TRBD2	TRBV7-9	TRBJ2-3	CASSWGGLADTQYF	TGTGCCAGCAGCTGGGGGGGTTTGGCAGATACGCAGTATTTT
once	-	TRBV20-1	TRBJ2-1	CSALEETYNEQFF	TGCAGTGCTCTGGAGGAAACCTACAATGAGCAGTTCTTC
-	-	TRBV9	TRBJ2-7	CASSVGAEQYF	TGTGCCAGCAGCGTAGGGGCCGAGCAGTACTTC
-	-	TRBV20-1	TRBJ2-3	CSAREAGTSTDTQYF	TGCAGTGCTAGAGAGGCAGGGACTAGCACAGATACGCAGTATTTT
-	TRBD1	TRBV5-1	TRBJ2-1	CASSRVDRDVNEQFF	TGCGCCAGCAGCCGCGTTGACAGGGACGTCAATGAGCAGTTCTTC
few	-	TRBV29-1	TRBJ1-2	CSGSGRSDYGYTF	TGCAGCGGGTCAGGACGGTCAGACTATGGCTACACCTTC
few	TRBD2	TRBV4-2	TRBJ2-7	CASSVSGAPWEQYF	TGTGCCAGCAGCGTCAGCGGGGCTCCTTGGGAGCAGTACTTC
many	TRBD2	TRBV12-3/TRBV12-4	TRBJ2-1	CASSLASSGREQFF	TGTGCCAGCAGTTTAGCATCTAGCGGACGTGAGCAGTTCTTC
few	-	TRBV6-1	TRBJ1-5	CASSRQGNNQPQHF	TGTGCCAGCAGCAGGCAGGGAAACAATCAGCCCCAGCATTTT
-	-	TRBV20-1	TRBJ1-2	CSAVNRARKHYGYTF	TGCAGTGCCGTAAATCGGGCCCGCAAGCACTATGGCTACACCTTC
few	TRBD2	TRBV4-2	TRBJ2-5	CASSHIAGDQETQYF	TGTGCCAGCAGCCACATAGCGGGGGACCAAGAGACCCAGTACTTC
-	TRBD2	TRBV20-1	TRBJ2-1	CSASLGTSGVYNEQFF	TGCAGTGCTAGTTTAGGGACTAGCGGGGTGTACAATGAGCAGTTCTTC
few	-	TRBV3-1	TRBJ2-3	CASSHGSGDPDTQYF	TGTGCCAGCAGCCACGGGAGTGGTGACCCAGATACGCAGTATTTT
many	-	TRBV20-1	TRBJ2-2	CSASDTGRTGELFF	TGCAGTGCTAGCGACACAGGCCGTACCGGGGAGCTGTTTTTT
-	-	TRBV15	TRBJ1-4	CATGGTTNEKLFF	TGTGCCACCGGGGGGACAACTAATGAAAAACTGTTTTTT